Presented here are 14 T cell receptor beta chains from one specimen sequenced in a study of cytomegalovirus exposure and HLA in healthy donors. The PCR ran on 60 Vbeta and 13 Jbeta primers. Generated by immunoSEQ multiplex PCR, the TCRdb table keeps only in-frame clones and is missing some. The sample records approximately 120,000 clones, 77% being singletons. The specimen sequenced was PBMCs. The receptors stem from a woman aged 35 to 49 in good health and CMV-seropositive.

The genes are TRBV2 and TRBJ2-7, with D possibly TRBD1 on 7 matching bases. The CDR3 totals 15 residues. The ends were cut back, 6 bases at V and 3 bases at J, with 18 bases in the middle. CDR1 and CDR2 (germline): SNHLY, FYNNEI. This CDR3 is CASRKGRTGLYEQYF. Written as DNA, the CDR3 is TGTGCCAGCAGGAAGGGGAGGACAGGACTCTACGAGCAGTACTTC.

In this sample, this clone turned up once. The chain has TRBV2 and TRBJ2-7, with D hard to call. The CDR3 spans 12 residues. Trimming cost V 2 bases and J 5 bases, with 7 bases left between them. CDR1 and CDR2 (germline): SNHLY, FYNNEI. The CDR3 nucleotides are TGTGCCAGCAGTGAAAGCGAAGACGAGCAGTACTTC. Protein product: CASSESEDEQYF.

The V gene is TRBV7-3, the J gene TRBJ2-1; 12 bases fit TRBD2. The V segment lost 5 bases and the J segment 6 bases; nucleotides outside the gene matches: 11. Germline V gene lookup returns CDR1 SGHTA and CDR2 FQGTGA. The CDR3 loop spans 17 amino acids. The CDR3 loop reads CASSPTRLAGATNEQFF. In nucleotides, the CDR3 is TGTGCCAGCAGCCCTACGCGACTAGCGGGAGCCACCAATGAGCAGTTCTTC.

The chain is built from TRBV5-4 and TRBJ2-3; 13 positions match TRBD2. CDR1 is SGHNT, CDR2 YYREEE, per germline (reference sequence). V lost 3 bases and J lost 4; bases outside the gene matches: 2. The CDR3 loop spans 15 amino acids. The CDR3 DNA reads as TGTGCCAGCAGCTCAGGACTAGCGGGAGCAGATACGCAGTATTTT. Residues: CASSSGLAGADTQYF. Full variable domain (outside the CDR3, taken from reference TRBV5-4 and TRBJ2-3): ETGVTQSPTHLIKTRGQQVTLRCSSQSGHNTVSWYQQALGQGPQFIFQYYREEENGRGNFPPRFSGLQFPNYSSELNVNALELDDSALYLCASSSGLAGADTQYFGPGTRLTVL.

The chain couples TRBV19 to TRBJ1-2; D not resolved. V was pared by 3 bases and J by 4 bases, with 12 bases between. CDR3 length: 14 residues. Germline V gives CDR1 LNHDA, CDR2 SQIVND (reference sequence). This chain's CDR3 is CASSINRALYGYTF. For the CDR3, the DNA is TGTGCCAGTAGTATTAACAGAGCTCTCTATGGCTACACCTTC. The full variable domain, rest sourced from reference TRBV19 and TRBJ1-2, is DGGITQSPKYLFRKEGQNVTLSCEQNLNHDAMYWYRQDPGQGLRLIYYSQIVNDFQKGDIAEGYSVSREKKESFPLTVTSAQKNPTAFYLCASSINRALYGYTFGSGTRLTVV.

The CDR3 bases are TGTGCCAGCAGTTACAGGGACAGAGAAGGCTACACCTTC. Its protein is CASSYRDREGYTF. The gene calls are TRBV6-6 and TRBJ1-2, with 7 bases aligning to TRBD1. CDR1 and CDR2 from the germline V gene are MNHNY and SVGAGI (reference sequence). The CDR3 loop spans 13 amino acids. Losses at the gene ends were 2 bases for V and 8 bases for J; bases not matched to a gene: 5.

This clone was counted between two and nine times. The J gene is TRBJ2-5, the V gene TRBV27, with D perhaps matching TRBD2 (5 bases). This CDR3 has 17 residues. Germline V gives CDR1 MNHEY, CDR2 SMNVEV (reference sequence). V dropped 4 bases and J dropped 5 bases, with 23 bases sitting between them. CDR3 DNA: TGTGCCAGCAGTTCCGCCCGACTTTTCAGTACGGGGGAGACCCAGTACTTC. Protein: CASSSARLFSTGETQYF.

The chain carries TRBV11-2 and TRBJ2-1, with 12 bases fitting TRBD1. CDR3 size: 16 residues. Germline loops: CDR1 SGHAT, CDR2 FQNNGV. J was trimmed by 8 bases and V by 4 bases; bases with no gene match: 9. In DNA form, the CDR3 reads TGTGCCAGCAGCTCGACAGGGACAGGGGGCTGGGATGAGCAGTTCTTC. It translates to CASSSTGTGGWDEQFF. Looking up the rest from reference TRBV11-2 and TRBJ2-1 gives the full variable domain: EAGVAQSPRYKIIEKRQSVAFWCNPISGHATLYWYQQILGQGPKLLIQFQNNGVVDDSQLPKDRFSAERLKGVDSTLKIQPAKLEDSAVYLCASSSTGTGGWDEQFFGPGTRLTVL.

The gene calls are TRBV29-1 and TRBJ1-3, with D tentatively TRBD1 (5 bases). The V gene's germline CDR1 is SQVTM and CDR2 ANQGSEA. V was pared by 0 bases and J by 0 bases, with 12 bases between. The CDR3 covers 16 residues. CDR3 amino acids: CSVEEQGVSSGNTIYF. In DNA form, the CDR3 reads TGCAGCGTTGAAGAGCAGGGTGTTAGCTCTGGAAACACCATATATTTT.

V gene TRBV29-1 combines with J gene TRBJ2-2; D not resolved. This CDR3 has 14 amino acids. Trimming took off 8 bases at V and 2 bases at J, with 15 bases between the two ends. CDR1 is SQVTM and CDR2 is ANQGSEA in the germline V gene. CDR3 residues: CSIYLDSNTGELFF. DNA for the CDR3: TGCAGCATTTACTTAGACTCCAACACCGGGGAGCTGTTTTTT.

The chain has TRBV4-1 and TRBJ2-7; D is undetermined. The CDR3 runs 15 residues. Germline loops: CDR1 MGHRA, CDR2 YSYEKL. The germline V and J ends were trimmed by 0 bases and 2 bases, with 11 bases remaining between them. The CDR3 sequence: CASSQEPHSTYEQYF. For the CDR3, the DNA is TGCGCCAGCAGCCAAGAACCCCACAGCACCTACGAGCAGTACTTC.

The rearrangement joins TRBV4-1 to TRBJ1-4, with 7 positions matching TRBD1. V trimming: 0 bases; J trimming: 8 bases; junction bases outside the gene matches: 12. This CDR3 contains 17 residues. Germline CDR1 MGHRA, CDR2 YSYEKL. The CDR3 DNA follows: TGCGCCAGCAGCCAAGATTTTAGGCAGGGGGTAAGGGAAAAACTGTTTTTT. It translates to CASSQDFRQGVREKLFF.

The J gene is TRBJ2-1, the V gene TRBV6-6; 9 bases align to TRBD1. V lost 7 bases and J lost 6; bases outside the gene matches: 7. This CDR3 is built from 14 residues. Germline loops: CDR1 MNHNY, CDR2 SVGAGI (reference sequence). This chain's CDR3 is CASIAVDRGNEQFF. The CDR3 DNA sequence: TGTGCCAGCATTGCCGTGGACAGGGGCAATGAGCAGTTCTTC.

This clone was found a few times. The V and J genes are TRBV5-1 and TRBJ1-2; D is perhaps TRBD1 (5 bases). The V gene's germline CDR1 is SGHRS and CDR2 YFSETQ. The CDR3 spans 14 residues. V was cut by 0 bases and J by 3 bases, with 9 bases left in between. CDR3 DNA sequence: TGCGCCAGCAGCTTGGAAGGGACTCACTATGGCTACACCTTC. This gives the protein CASSLEGTHYGYTF.